Listed here are 20 T cell receptor beta chains from one sample, sequenced in a study of T cell responses to AZD1222 COVID-19 vaccine. Generated by immunoSEQ multiplex PCR, the TCRdb table keeps only in-frame clones and is missing some. This sample has fewer than 200,000 clones, with 85% to 95% found just once. The input for sequencing was peripheral blood, taken 28 days after the second dose of the MenACWY control vaccine. The receptors here all came from an adult who received the MenACWY meningococcal vaccine as a control.

The chain couples TRBV15 to TRBJ2-1, with 12 nucleotides matching TRBD2. J lost 6 bases, V lost 5 bases, and 8 bases had no gene match. Germline-derived CDR1 and CDR2 are LNHNV and YYDKDF (reference sequence). CDR3 length: 16 residues. DNA for the CDR3: TGTGCCACCAGCGTACAACTAGCGGGAGGAGGCAATGAGCAGTTCTTC. This gives the protein CATSVQLAGGGNEQFF.

This sequence joins TRBV3-1 (or the pseudogene TRBV3-2) and TRBJ1-6; D not resolved. Germline V gene sequence: CDR1 LGHDT, CDR2 YNNKEL (reference sequence). The CDR3 length is 16 residues. The ends were cut back, 1 base at V and 10 bases at J, with 17 bases in the middle. The CDR3 DNA is TGTGCCAGCAGCCAAGGGGTTCCCCGGGAGAGGTCACCCCTCCACTTT. This codes for CASSQGVPRERSPLHF.

This chain connects TRBV4-3 to TRBJ1-4, with 8 bases identical to TRBD1. The CDR3 totals 16 residues. From germline, CDR1 is LGHNA and CDR2 YSLEER. Trimming removed 1 base from V and 5 bases from J; junction bases left unmatched: 6. CDR3 bases: TGCGCCAGCAGCCAAGGAACAGGGGGTTGGAATGAAAAACTGTTTTTT. This translates into CASSQGTGGWNEKLFF.

The gene calls are TRBV9 and TRBJ2-1; D is perhaps TRBD2 (5 bases). Germline V gives CDR1 SGDLS, CDR2 YYNGEE. The CDR3 covers 16 residues. The V end was cut by 5 bases, the J end by 0 bases, with 15 bases between. DNA for the CDR3: TGTGCCAGCAGAGGTGGGGTTGGGAGCTCCTACAATGAGCAGTTCTTC. Its protein is CASRGGVGSSYNEQFF. The variable domain in full, completed from reference TRBV9 and TRBJ2-1, reads DSGVTQTPKHLITATGQRVTLRCSPRSGDLSVYWYQQSLDQGLQFLIQYYNGEERAKGNILERFSAQQFPDLHSELNLSSLELGDSALYFCASRGGVGSSYNEQFFGPGTRLTVL.

This clone was seen just once. CDR3: CASSVEGSGTQYF. Written as DNA, the CDR3 is TGTGCCAGCAGCGTAGAAGGTTCGGGGACCCAGTACTTC. The chain employs TRBV9 and TRBJ2-5; D unresolved. There are 13 residues in the CDR3. Germline CDR1 reads SGDLS; CDR2 reads YYNGEE. Trimming took 0 bases from V and 7 from J, leaving 10 bases between them.

The rearrangement links TRBV2 to TRBJ2-5, with D unclear. Germline CDR1 reads SNHLY; CDR2 reads FYNNEI. V was shortened by 10 bases and J by 5 bases, with 17 bases between the two germline ends. This CDR3 has 13 residues. The chain's CDR3 is CATPPRASETQYF. CDR3 in DNA: TGTGCCACCCCGCCCCGGGCGTCGGAGACCCAGTACTTC.

V gene TRBV6-5 combines with J gene TRBJ2-7; 8 bases line up with TRBD1. Unmatched junction bases numbered 7, after V lost 5 bases and J lost 1 base. CDR1 and CDR2 (germline): MNHEY, SVGAGI. The CDR3 is 15 residues long. CDR3 DNA sequence: TGTGCCAGCAGTCCTACCGGGACAGGATCCTACGAGCAGTACTTC. It codes for CASSPTGTGSYEQYF.

The chain is built from TRBV11-2 and TRBJ1-2; 8 positions match TRBD1. This CDR3 is built from 12 residues. V gave up 5 bases and J gave up 7 bases; unmatched junction bases: 3. Per germline, CDR1 SGHAT and CDR2 FQNNGV. The CDR3 spells CASSGQGSGYTF. The CDR3 DNA follows: TGTGCCAGCAGCGGACAGGGCTCTGGCTACACCTTC.

The gene calls are TRBV7-6 and TRBJ1-5; TRBD1 aligns across 8 bases. Germline V gives CDR1 SGHVS, CDR2 FNYEAQ. Trimming took 5 bases from V and 4 from J; bases not matched to a gene: 4. The CDR3 is 14 residues long. This chain's CDR3 is CASSPGGSNQPQHF. The CDR3 bases are TGTGCCAGCAGCCCAGGGGGCTCGAATCAGCCCCAGCATTTT.

This rearrangement joins TRBV2 to TRBJ2-2; 8 bases fit TRBD1. There are 16 residues in the CDR3. CDR1 SNHLY and CDR2 FYNNEI come from the germline V gene. V was clipped by 6 bases and J by 0 bases; unmatched bases: 6. CDR3 sequence (DNA): TGTGCCAGCAGCGGTAGGGACAGGACGAACACCGGGGAGCTGTTTTTT. Protein sequence: CASSGRDRTNTGELFF. Variable domain in full (rest from reference TRBV2 and TRBJ2-2): EPEVTQTPSHQVTQMGQEVILRCVPISNHLYFYWYRQILGQKVEFLVSFYNNEISEKSEIFDDQFSVERPDGSNFTLKIRSTKLEDSAMYFCASSGRDRTNTGELFFGEGSRLTVL.

CDR3 sequence (DNA): TGTGCCAGCTCACCAATACAGGCAGGTGTAAGTGGAAACACCATATATTTT. Its translation is CASSPIQAGVSGNTIYF. The V gene is TRBV18, the J gene TRBJ1-3; possible D gene TRBD1, 5 bases. The CDR3 extends over 17 amino acids. From germline, CDR1 is KGHSH and CDR2 LQKENI. V dropped 2 bases and J dropped 3 bases, with 17 bases sitting between them.

Note on this clone: Distinct nucleotide sequences in the sample also encode this CDR3. The V gene is TRBV9, the J gene TRBJ2-1; D is unresolved. This CDR3 region has 10 residues. Germline assignment: CDR1 SGDLS and CDR2 YYNGEE. V gave up 3 bases and J gave up 7 bases, with 2 bases separating them. The CDR3 DNA sequence: TGTGCCAGCAGCGGGAATGAGCAGTTCTTC. Amino acid sequence: CASSGNEQFF.

This clone was seen only once. Here the CDR3 DNA reads TGTGCCATCAGTGATCTGGCGGGCCAACAAGAGACCCAGTACTTC. Translated: CAISDLAGQQETQYF. The chain has TRBV10-3 and TRBJ2-5, with D tentatively TRBD2 (5 bases). Germline CDR1 is ENHRY and CDR2 is SYGVKD. V lost 3 bases, J lost 2 bases, and 13 bases lay in between. The CDR3 totals 15 residues.

The rearrangement joins TRBV19 to TRBJ2-7; 7 nucleotides line up with TRBD2. The CDR3 sequence is 17 residues long. V gave up 4 bases and J gave up 2 bases; unmatched junction bases: 14. Looked up from germline, CDR1 is LNHDA and CDR2 is SQIVND (reference sequence). The CDR3 nucleotides read TGTGCCAGTAGTAGGGGAACGAGCGGGACGCCTCCCTACGAGCAGTACTTC. It translates to CASSRGTSGTPPYEQYF.

V and J are TRBV7-9 and TRBJ1-4; D not resolved. The V gene's germline CDR1 is SEHNR and CDR2 FQNEAQ (reference sequence). Trimming left V 8 bases short and J 0 bases short, with 10 bases between. The CDR3 is 14 residues long. CDR3 sequence reads: CASAEPATNEKLFF. CDR3 bases: TGTGCCAGCGCGGAGCCTGCAACTAATGAAAAACTGTTTTTT.

Only a few counts were recorded for this clone. The chain joins TRBV5-1 to TRBJ2-7; D unclear. The germline V gene encodes CDR1 SGHRS and CDR2 YFSETQ. The CDR3 runs 13 residues. Trimming cost V 4 bases and J 6 bases, with 14 bases left between them. CDR3 residues: CASSVKGGPEQYF. The CDR3, as DNA: TGCGCCAGCAGCGTTAAGGGTGGACCCGAGCAGTACTTC. Together with reference TRBV5-1 and TRBJ2-7, the CDR3 gives the full variable domain: KAGVTQTPRYLIKTRGQQVTLSCSPISGHRSVSWYQQTPGQGLQFLFEYFSETQRNKGNFPGRFSGRQFSNSRSEMNVSTLELGDSALYLCASSVKGGPEQYFGPGTRLTVT.

The chain joins TRBV19 to TRBJ2-2; a weak D match, TRBD2 (5 bases). Deletions cut 10 bases from V and 0 bases from J, with 15 bases between. Germline V CDR1 and CDR2: LNHDA, SQIVND (reference sequence). This CDR3 region has 15 residues. CDR3 sequence: CATRTLRANTGELFF. In nucleotides, the CDR3 is TGTGCCACCCGGACTCTAAGAGCGAACACCGGGGAGCTGTTTTTT.

The rearrangement links TRBV11-2 to TRBJ1-5, with 9 bases identical to TRBD1. Germline V lookup: CDR1 SGHAT, CDR2 FQNNGV. CDR3 length: 15 amino acids. V lost 5 bases, J lost 4 bases, and 6 bases stayed unmatched. The CDR3 DNA reads TGTGCCAGCAGCCGCGGGACAGGGAAAAATCAGCCCCAGCATTTT. It is translated as CASSRGTGKNQPQHF. The full variable domain, rest sourced from reference TRBV11-2 and TRBJ1-5, is EAGVAQSPRYKIIEKRQSVAFWCNPISGHATLYWYQQILGQGPKLLIQFQNNGVVDDSQLPKDRFSAERLKGVDSTLKIQPAKLEDSAVYLCASSRGTGKNQPQHFGDGTRLSIL.

Remarks on this clone: The same CDR3 can be traced to other DNA sequences in this sample. The J gene is TRBJ1-2, the V gene TRBV4-3; no definite D call. Germline V gene sequence: CDR1 LGHNA, CDR2 YSLEER. The length of the CDR3 is 14 residues. V gave up 1 base and J gave up 1 base, with 7 bases separating them. CDR3: CASSQARGNYGYTF. The CDR3 DNA reads as TGCGCCAGCAGCCAAGCGCGTGGTAACTATGGCTACACCTTC.

In its sample, this clone was seen a few times. The chain combines TRBV6-2 or TRBV6-3 with TRBJ1-5; D may be TRBD1 (5 bases). Trimming pared 4 bases from V and 7 bases from J, leaving 17 bases between. Per the germline V gene, CDR1 is MNHEY and CDR2 is SVGEGT. The CDR3 is 15 residues long. This CDR3 is CASSSGDWGDQPQHF. CDR3 in DNA: TGTGCCAGCAGTTCGGGTGATTGGGGCGACCAGCCCCAGCATTTT.